These 30 T cell receptor beta chains share one sample of origin, sequenced in a study of identical twins. TCRdb recomputed calls from the 5' RACE reads with MiXCR, one row per CDR3 protein. Seen here are about 530,000 distinct CDR3 sequences, 20% to 25% observed once, and the top ten hold around 0.48%. The data were also submitted as part of a second study, on yellow fever vaccine responses in identical twins.

Sequencing input: CD4+ T cells sorted from blood. The receptors derive from a woman in her late teens or twenties in good health.

CDR3 in amino acids: CASSYSSTSGSYEQYF. The CDR3 DNA is TGTGCCAGCAGTTACTCGAGTACTAGCGGGAGCTACGAGCAGTACTTC. The V call is TRBV6-5, the J call TRBJ2-7, with TRBD2 matching over 11 bases. The junction had 4 bases not matched to a gene; V was cut back by 0 bases and J by 3 bases. In germline, CDR1 is MNHEY, CDR2 SVGAGI. CDR3 size: 16 residues.

The rearrangement links TRBV7-8 to TRBJ2-1; 9 nucleotides agree with TRBD2. Unmatched junction bases numbered 2, after V lost 0 bases and J lost 5 bases. The CDR3 runs to 15 residues. Germline CDR1 is SGHVS and CDR2 is FQNEAQ. CDR3 loop: CASSLASGSHNEQFF. The CDR3 DNA reads as TGTGCCAGCAGCTTAGCTAGCGGGAGCCACAATGAGCAGTTCTTC.

In this sample, this clonotype turned up a few times. The chain links TRBV5-1 to TRBJ2-1; D call uncertain. Trimming took off 4 bases at V and 3 bases at J, with 14 bases between the two ends. The CDR3 consists of 15 residues. Germline CDR1 SGHRS, CDR2 YFSETQ. The CDR3 bases are TGCGCCAGCAGCCCCCGACAAGGCAACTACAATGAGCAGTTCTTC. This encodes CASSPRQGNYNEQFF.

This clonotype was seen more than once but under ten times. The gene calls are TRBV7-8 and TRBJ1-4; D unresolved. The germline CDR1 and CDR2 sequences are SGHVS and FQNEAQ. The CDR3 sequence is 14 residues long. Trimming left V 5 bases short and J 0 bases short, with 7 bases between. The chain's CDR3 is CASSGLTTNEKLFF. Written as DNA, the CDR3 is TGTGCCAGCAGCGGGTTAACAACTAATGAAAAACTGTTTTTT.

The CDR3 DNA follows: TGCGCCAGCAGCTTGGTTGACAGGGATCGATATTACGAGCAGTACGTC. Its translation is CASSLVDRDRYYEQYV. V gene TRBV5-1 combines with J gene TRBJ2-7; 7 nucleotides match TRBD1. The CDR3 is made up of 16 amino acids. The germline gives CDR1 SGHRS, CDR2 YFSETQ. V shed 0 bases, J shed 4 bases, and the junction held 10 bases outside the gene matches.

V usage is TRBV7-6 and J usage is TRBJ2-1; D unresolved. Trimming took off 1 base at V and 7 bases at J, with 20 bases between the two ends. The CDR3 extends over 17 amino acids. Germline V gene data show CDR1 as SGHVS and CDR2 as FNYEAQ. This CDR3 reads CASSLGSSPRLYNEQFF. CDR3 coding DNA: TGTGCCAGCAGCTTAGGAAGTAGCCCGAGGTTATATAATGAGCAGTTCTTC.

In its sample, this clonotype was seen a few times. This chain links TRBV5-1 with TRBJ2-3, with 9 bases aligning to TRBD2. Germline V CDR1 and CDR2: SGHRS, YFSETQ. This CDR3 region has 17 residues. Trimming removed 0 bases from V and 1 base from J; junction bases left unmatched: 6. Here the CDR3 DNA reads TGCGCCAGCAGCTTGGCTTCGACTAGCGGAGGCACAGATACGCAGTATTTT. Translating gives CASSLASTSGGTDTQYF.

This clonotype was observed a handful of times. The chain couples TRBV6-1 to TRBJ2-5, with D possibly being TRBD1 (6 bases). In germline, CDR1 is MNHNS, CDR2 SASEGT. There are 14 residues in the CDR3. V was cut by 6 bases and J by 5 bases, with 16 bases left in between. This CDR3 is CASSRTALLETQYF. CDR3 DNA sequence: TGTGCCAGCAGCCGGACAGCCCTCTTGGAGACCCAGTACTTC.

The chain couples TRBV7-2 to TRBJ2-7; D is uncertain. V dropped 2 bases and J dropped 2 bases, with 10 bases sitting between them. The CDR3 extends over 14 amino acids. The germline V gene encodes CDR1 SGHTA and CDR2 FQGNSA. CDR3 nucleotide sequence: TGTGCCAGCAGCTTACCCCGCAGAACCTACGAGCAGTACTTC. Amino acids: CASSLPRRTYEQYF.

The gene calls are TRBV5-1 and TRBJ2-7, with 9 bases lining up with TRBD1. Germline-derived CDR1 and CDR2 are SGHRS and YFSETQ. The trim removed 4 bases at V and 6 bases at J, leaving 5 bases unmatched. There are 13 residues in the CDR3. The CDR3 sequence is CASSRDRVSEQYF. Here the CDR3 DNA reads TGCGCCAGCAGCCGGGACAGGGTATCCGAGCAGTACTTC.

This clonotype was recorded once. The genes are TRBV10-3 and TRBJ2-7; 7 bases line up with TRBD2. The germline V gene has CDR1 ENHRY and CDR2 SYGVKD. The CDR3 sequence is 13 residues long. V shed 3 bases, J shed 6 bases, and the junction held 5 bases outside the gene matches. The CDR3 bases are TGTGCCATCAGTGAACCACTAGCGTCCGAGCAGTACTTC. It codes for CAISEPLASEQYF.

This clonotype was observed a few times. This chain joins TRBV5-1 and TRBJ2-7, with 10 bases fitting TRBD1. Germline lookup yields CDR1 SGHRS and CDR2 YFSETQ. The CDR3 length is 18 residues. The V and J ends lost 0 bases and 2 bases, in that order; junction bases with no gene match: 11. This chain's CDR3 is CASSLAAVGQGVPYEQYF. The CDR3 region has the DNA TGCGCCAGCAGCTTGGCCGCGGTAGGACAGGGGGTACCCTACGAGCAGTACTTC.

The V call is TRBV6-1, the J call TRBJ2-1; 10 nucleotides agree with TRBD2. The germline V gene has CDR1 MNHNS and CDR2 SASEGT. The CDR3 length is 17 residues. The J segment lost 6 bases and the V segment lost 6 bases, leaving 14 bases of the junction unmatched. The CDR3 DNA reads TGTGCCAGCAGCCAACCCACTAGCGGGACTAGCAGCAATGAGCAGTTCTTC. As protein: CASSQPTSGTSSNEQFF.

This clonotype was detected only a few times. J is TRBJ2-7 and V is TRBV20-1; the match to TRBD1 covers 11 bases. The CDR3 covers 14 residues. The V and J ends lost 3 bases and 3 bases, in that order; junction bases with no gene match: 4. Looked up from germline, CDR1 is DFQATT and CDR2 is SNEGSKA (reference sequence). This CDR3 is CSASRTGGNYEQYV. For the CDR3, the DNA is TGCAGTGCTAGTCGGACAGGGGGCAACTACGAGCAGTACGTC.

The chain has TRBV2 and TRBJ2-2; 9 nucleotides line up with TRBD1. V shed 9 bases, J shed 7 bases, and the junction held 6 bases outside the gene matches. Germline V lookup: CDR1 SNHLY, CDR2 FYNNEI. The CDR3 is 13 residues long. The CDR3 spells CASYRGQVGELFF. In DNA form, the CDR3 reads TGTGCCAGTTACAGGGGGCAGGTCGGGGAGCTGTTTTTT.

This clonotype appeared many times. The CDR3 nucleotides are TGTGCCAGCAGATACTTGAACACCGGGGAGCTGTTTTTT. Translating gives CASRYLNTGELFF. V is TRBV5-6 and J is TRBJ2-2; D is undetermined. There are 13 residues in the CDR3. V was pared by 5 bases and J by 1 base, with 6 bases between. Looked up from germline, CDR1 is SGHDT and CDR2 is YYEEEE.

In its sample, this clonotype was seen many times. This rearrangement joins TRBV9 to TRBJ2-7, with D uncertain. The CDR3 runs 20 residues. The germline V and J ends were trimmed by 1 base and 0 bases, with 26 bases remaining between them. Per the germline V gene, CDR1 is SGDLS and CDR2 is YYNGEE. CDR3 residues: CASSVLVGLRPRKSSYEQYV. The CDR3 DNA reads as TGTGCCAGCAGCGTACTGGTCGGGCTTCGTCCTCGAAAAAGCTCCTACGAGCAGTACGTC.

The chain employs TRBV2 and TRBJ2-1, with D possibly being TRBD2 (5 bases). Germline V gene data show CDR1 as SNHLY and CDR2 as FYNNEI. The CDR3 is 16 amino acids. V was shortened by 3 bases and J by 13 bases, with 25 bases between the two germline ends. The CDR3 DNA is TGTGCCAGCAGTGAGGAGGTACAACCGGCCAATGGTGGACAGTTCTTC. It yields the protein CASSEEVQPANGGQFF.

This clonotype was found many times. The chain couples TRBV24-1 to TRBJ2-2; tentatively, D is TRBD1 (6 bases). Germline-derived CDR1 and CDR2 are KGHDR and SFDVKD. The CDR3 totals 12 residues. Trimming left V 7 bases short and J 5 bases short, with 7 bases between. CDR3 loop: CATSGQTGELFF. As DNA, the CDR3 is TGTGCCACCAGCGGACAGACCGGGGAGCTGTTTTTT.

The rearrangement links TRBV2 to TRBJ2-3, with 7 positions matching TRBD2. The CDR3 extends over 15 amino acids. Germline CDR1 and CDR2: SNHLY and FYNNEI. V shed 3 bases and J 10 bases; nucleotides not matched to a gene: 13. The CDR3 loop reads CASSDPGLTDPSQYF. DNA for the CDR3: TGTGCCAGCAGTGACCCGGGACTAACCGACCCCTCGCAGTATTTT.

This clonotype has only a few counts. The chain couples TRBV7-9 to TRBJ2-3; no firm D call. The germline V gene has CDR1 SEHNR and CDR2 FQNEAQ (reference sequence). Trimming stripped 3 bases from V and 2 bases from J, with 12 bases between. The CDR3 length is 15 residues. The DNA for the CDR3 is TGTGCCAGCAGCTTCTTTCCCCAAGCCACAGATACGCAGTATTTT. Translating it yields CASSFFPQATDTQYF. Full variable domain (missing parts from reference TRBV7-9 and TRBJ2-3): DTGVSQNPRHKITKRGQNVTFRCDPISEHNRLYWYRQTLGQGPEFLTYFQNEAQLEKSRLLSDRFSAERPKGSFSTLEIQRTEQGDSAMYLCASSFFPQATDTQYFGPGTRLTVL.

V and J are TRBV12-3 or TRBV12-4 and TRBJ2-1; 9 bases fit TRBD1. The CDR3 loop spans 16 amino acids. Germline trimming cut 5 bases from V and 5 bases from J; bases unmatched to any gene: 10. CDR3 DNA: TGTGCCAGCAGTCGACGCCGGGACAGGGCGGACAATGAGCAGTTCTTC. This codes for CASSRRRDRADNEQFF.

This chain joins TRBV12-3 or TRBV12-4 and TRBJ2-2; perhaps TRBD2 as D (6 bases). The germline V and J ends were trimmed by 0 bases and 8 bases, with 10 bases remaining between them. The CDR3 extends over 14 amino acids. As DNA, the CDR3 is TGTGCCAGCAGTTTAGCGGAGGGCACGGGGGAGCTGTTTTTT. This encodes CASSLAEGTGELFF.

CDR3: CASTEGGYEQFF. CDR3 nucleotides: TGTGCCAGCACCGAAGGGGGGTACGAGCAGTTCTTC. The genes are TRBV2 and TRBJ2-1; either TRBD1 or TRBD2 may fit D (6 bases each). Trimming took off 7 bases at V and 10 bases at J, with 14 bases between the two ends. Looked up from germline, CDR1 is SNHLY and CDR2 is FYNNEI. The CDR3 contains 12 residues. Full variable domain (outside the CDR3, taken from reference TRBV2 and TRBJ2-1): EPEVTQTPSHQVTQMGQEVILRCVPISNHLYFYWYRQILGQKVEFLVSFYNNEISEKSEIFDDQFSVERPDGSNFTLKIRSTKLEDSAMYFCASTEGGYEQFFGPGTRLTVL.

V gene TRBV6-5 combines with J gene TRBJ1-1; D ambiguous. The CDR3 sequence is 15 residues long. V dropped 2 bases and J dropped 0 bases, with 10 bases sitting between them. Germline V lookup: CDR1 MNHEY, CDR2 SVGAGI. The CDR3 spells CASSYDTPMNTEAFF. For the CDR3, the DNA is TGTGCCAGCAGTTACGACACACCCATGAACACTGAAGCTTTCTTT.

The J gene is TRBJ1-2, the V gene TRBV6-4; the D is unclear. V shed 2 bases and J shed 4 bases, with 11 bases lying between them. The CDR3 contains 14 residues. Germline V gene lookup returns CDR1 MRHNA and CDR2 SNTAGT. The CDR3 nucleotides read TGTGCCAGCAGTGACGCCGGGAAGGGCTATGGCTACACCTTC. Translating gives CASSDAGKGYGYTF.

This clonotype has only a few counts. This sequence joins TRBV7-8 and TRBJ2-5; tentatively, D is TRBD1 (5 bases). Germline CDR1 SGHVS, CDR2 FQNEAQ. The CDR3 extends over 12 amino acids. Written as DNA, the CDR3 is TGTGCGGAAGGGAAGGGGTGGGGGACCCAGTACTTC. Amino acid sequence: CAEGKGWGTQYF.

The chain recombines TRBV12-3 or TRBV12-4 with TRBJ2-2, with D unclear. The CDR3 covers 13 residues. V lost 2 bases to trimming and J lost 4 bases, with 5 bases between them. The CDR3 DNA follows: TGTGCCAGCAGTTTACCCGCCACCGGGGAGCTGTTTTTT. It specifies CASSLPATGELFF.

The chain carries TRBV5-4 and TRBJ2-3; D unclear. Trimming removed 0 bases from V and 11 bases from J, with 7 bases in between. This CDR3 is built from 11 residues. The V gene's germline CDR1 is SGHNT and CDR2 YYREEE (reference sequence). CDR3 loop: CASSLERLQYF. As DNA, the CDR3 is TGTGCCAGCAGCTTGGAAAGGCTGCAGTATTTT.

This clonotype has more than one count but fewer than ten. This chain's CDR3 is CASSEGDYNSPLHF. The CDR3 DNA follows: TGTGCCAGCAGTGAAGGGGATTATAATTCACCCCTCCACTTT. The chain combines TRBV6-4 with TRBJ1-6; tentatively, D is TRBD1 (5 bases). Per the germline V gene, CDR1 is MRHNA and CDR2 is SNTAGT. This CDR3 spans 14 amino acids. V shed 3 bases and J shed 4 bases, with 7 bases lying between them.